This T cell receptor beta chain was recorded in a study of human thymus T cells. Overall study results and limits: Related studies noted strongly shared thymic repertoires across unrelated people.

The assay was immunoSEQ multiplex PCR, and TCRdb's table has in-frame clones only and misses some. Of some 130,000 clones in the sample, over 85% were seen once. Germline-derived CDR1 and CDR2 are SGHAT and FQNNGV. V was pared by 2 bases and J by 4 bases, with 11 bases of the junction left unmatched. The CDR3 contains 17 residues. Points on this clone: Antigen: not known.

Thymus pieces cut out during corrective heart surgery were the tissue that was used. This receptor was taken from a boy under two years old with a congenital heart defect but otherwise immunologically healthy. Material for sequencing was thymus tissue. This chain joins TRBV11-2 and TRBJ2-5, with 9 bases matching TRBD2. CDR3 sequence (DNA): TGTGCCAGCAGCTTAAGACAGCGCGGGGGGGCGTCAGAGACCCAGTACTTC. The encoded protein is CASSLRQRGGASETQYF.